This TCR beta chain stems from a study of CXCR3-negative and CXCR3-positive naive CD8 T cells. Points from the study as a whole: Surface CD5 matched across naive subsets, and TRB CDR3 properties served to infer TCR strength. The TRB CDR3s that CXCR3-positive naive cells carried were more hydrophobic than those of CXCR3-negative naive cells.

CDR3 size: 17 residues. Germline V gene data show CDR1 as SGHDN and CDR2 as FVKESK. Points on this clonotype: The target antigen is unknown.

The study made its TRB cDNA libraries by 5' RACE, adding UMI labels. With the 5' RACE reads reprocessed, TCRdb shows one record per CDR3 protein and no DNA. The sample table sets out roughly 130,000 distinct CDR3 sequences. The V gene is TRBV14, the J gene TRBJ1-1; checking the TCRdb D call of TRBD1 is not possible without DNA. This TCR derives from a human donor in good health. Some clones in this sample may be carry-over from other donors' samples. Material: naive CXCR3+ CD8+ T cells from blood. Subset defined: CD45RO-CCR7+CD27+CD95- naive CD8+ T cells expressing CXCR3 (TNR3+). CDR3 loop: CASSQERGLLGPMGAFF.